The 9 T cell receptor beta chains in this list originate from one sample, sequenced in a study of cytomegalovirus exposure and HLA in healthy donors. Primers for the PCR totalled 60 Vbeta and 13 Jbeta. TCRdb's table, derived via immunoSEQ multiplex PCR, lists solely in-frame clones and lacks some. Of some 150,000 clones detected, roughly three quarters appear once; the ten largest clones hold 4.5% to 6%. Sequencing used PBMCs. Receptors were obtained from a woman aged 45 to 65 in good health and CMV-seronegative.

The sample holds one count of this clone. The chain uses TRBV5-6 and TRBJ2-1; 8 bases match TRBD1. The germline CDR1 and CDR2 sequences are SGHDT and YYEEEE. J was trimmed by 5 bases and V by 4 bases; bases with no gene match: 20. CDR3 size: 19 residues. CDR3 in DNA: TGTGCCAGCAGCGACTTTGGAAAGGGGGACAGGTGGAAGGACAATGAGCAGTTCTTC. Protein product: CASSDFGKGDRWKDNEQFF.

This clone has just a few counts. The genes are TRBV6-1 and TRBJ2-2, with TRBD2 matching 8 bases. The CDR3 has 20 amino acids. CDR1 and CDR2 from the germline V gene are MNHNS and SASEGT. V lost 1 base and J lost 5; bases outside the gene matches: 18. The chain's CDR3 is CASSEVSRKERGGSTGELFF. The CDR3, as DNA: TGTGCCAGCAGTGAAGTAAGTAGGAAAGAACGGGGGGGGTCTACCGGGGAGCTGTTTTTT.

V usage is TRBV5-1 and J usage is TRBJ2-3, with a possible D match to TRBD2 (6 bases). The V gene's germline CDR1 is SGHRS and CDR2 YFSETQ. V lost 4 bases and J 2 bases, leaving 17 bases between the germline ends. CDR3 length: 16 amino acids. The CDR3 coding sequence is TGCGCCAGCAGCCCACAGCCGGGACTCATCACAGATACGCAGTATTTT. It specifies CASSPQPGLITDTQYF.

The gene calls are TRBV13 and TRBJ2-5; D is unclear. The DNA end favors TRBJ2-7, so the J call may be wrong. The CDR3 spans 13 residues. Germline V gene data show CDR1 as PRHDT and CDR2 as FYEKMQ (reference sequence). CDR3 sequence (DNA): TGTGCCAGCAGCTTAGGACGCCCCTACGAGCAGTACTTC. It specifies CASSLGRPYEQYF.

J is TRBJ1-1 and V is TRBV29-1, with TRBD1 as a possible D gene (5 bases). Germline V gene data show CDR1 as SQVTM and CDR2 as ANQGSEA. The germline V and J ends were trimmed by 6 bases and 7 bases, with 12 bases remaining between them. The CDR3 has 11 residues. In nucleotides, the CDR3 is TGCAGCGTCGAGAGTCAGGGTGAAGCTTTCTTT. Protein sequence: CSVESQGEAFF.

J is TRBJ2-3 and V is TRBV13; 9 bases agree with TRBD2. The V gene's germline CDR1 is PRHDT and CDR2 FYEKMQ (reference sequence). The V segment lost 2 bases and the J segment 3 bases; nucleotides outside the gene matches: 6. CDR3 length: 16 residues. CDR3 DNA sequence: TGTGCCAGCAGCTTAAGGCTAGCGGGGAAAACAGATACGCAGTATTTT. Translation gives CASSLRLAGKTDTQYF.

The rearrangement links TRBV5-1 to TRBJ2-5; D might be TRBD1 (5 bases). The CDR3 has 17 residues. Germline CDR1 is SGHRS and CDR2 is YFSETQ. V gave up 5 bases and J gave up 2 bases, with 22 bases separating them. Here the CDR3 reads CASRPRAQGVEQETQYF. CDR3 coding DNA: TGCGCCAGCAGACCTAGGGCTCAGGGCGTAGAACAAGAGACCCAGTACTTC.

This sequence joins TRBV21-1 and TRBJ1-6; the D segment call TRBD1 is taken from the table without a DNA check. TRBV21-1 is flagged as a pseudogene. This CDR3 region has 16 residues. The CDR3 here is CASDILYAKIRSPLHF. The DNA for the CDR3 is TGTGCCAGCGACATTCTGTACGCCAAAATTCGTTCACCCCTCCACTTT.

V usage is TRBV9 and J usage is TRBJ2-3; TRBD2 matches 9 bases. Unmatched junction bases numbered 7, after V lost 0 bases and J lost 8 bases. Germline V gene sequence: CDR1 SGDLS, CDR2 YYNGEE. The length of the CDR3 is 15 residues. CDR3 region: CASSVGGGGGGTQYF. The CDR3, as DNA: TGTGCCAGCAGCGTAGGCGGGGGGGGCGGCGGTACGCAGTATTTT.